These 11 T cell receptor beta chains originate from one sample sequenced in a study of Graves' ophthalmopathy and Graves' hyperthyroidism. Researchers took RNA transcripts and amplified TCR beta CDR3 regions from them. In the first round, RT-PCR was carried out with HTBI primers, and a multiplex PCR formed the second round. One entry per CDR3 protein results from TCRdb running MiXCR on the multiplex PCR reads. The sample lists 400,000 to 500,000 distinct CDR3 sequences; roughly 21% were seen once. The specimen sequenced was peripheral blood. These receptors were obtained from a woman aged 18-29 years with stable Graves' hyperthyroidism.

This clonotype has at least ten counts. This chain joins TRBV29-1 and TRBJ1-1; 7 bases are shared with TRBD1. Germline loops: CDR1 SQVTM, CDR2 ANQGSEA. The CDR3 is 13 residues long. Trimming cost V 6 bases and J 4 bases; bases outside gene matches: 8. The CDR3 region has the DNA TGCAGCGTCGACAGGGTCCTGATCACTGAAGCTTTCTTT. Amino acid sequence: CSVDRVLITEAFF. The full variable domain, completed using reference TRBV29-1 and TRBJ1-1, is SAVISQKPSRDICQRGTSLTIQCQVDSQVTMMFWYRQQPGQSLTLIATANQGSEATYESGFVIDKFPISRPNLTFSTLTVSNMSPEDSSIYLCSVDRVLITEAFFGQGTRLTVV.

The chain uses TRBV18 and TRBJ2-7; D not resolved. Trimming left V 5 bases short and J 4 bases short, with 15 bases between. The V gene's germline CDR1 is KGHSH and CDR2 LQKENI. The CDR3 is made up of 14 amino acids. The CDR3 protein is CASSTEWATYEQYF. CDR3 DNA sequence: TGTGCCAGCTCAACGGAGTGGGCAACTTACGAGCAGTACTTC.

Regarding this clonotype: A read error may produce the germline difference seen at one junction end. V is TRBV7-3 and J is TRBJ1-5; possibly TRBD1 for D (6 bases). The CDR3 length is 14 residues. CDR1 and CDR2 (germline): SGHTA, FQGTGA. For the CDR3, the DNA is TGTGCCAGCAGCGTAACCAGGGGTACCCAGCCCCAGCATTTT. Translation gives CASSVTRGTQPQHF.

V is TRBV10-3 and J is TRBJ2-7; 12 nucleotides agree with TRBD2. This CDR3 has 14 residues. The J segment lost 0 bases and the V segment lost 10 bases, leaving 4 bases of the junction unmatched. CDR1 is ENHRY, CDR2 SYGVKD, per germline. The DNA for the CDR3 is TGTGCCACCCTAGCGGGGGGGAACTCCTACGAGCAGTACTTC. Protein sequence: CATLAGGNSYEQYF.

The table lists this clonotype with many counts. The chain carries TRBV11-2 and TRBJ2-7; TRBD2 matches 11 bases. Germline-derived CDR1 and CDR2 are SGHAT and FQNNGV. The CDR3 consists of 17 residues. Trimming cost V 0 bases and J 3 bases; bases outside gene matches: 7. The CDR3 region is CASSLDTSGSLFYEQYF. The CDR3 DNA reads as TGTGCCAGCAGCTTAGATACTAGCGGGAGCCTCTTCTACGAGCAGTACTTC. Full variable domain (outside the CDR3, taken from reference TRBV11-2 and TRBJ2-7): EAGVAQSPRYKIIEKRQSVAFWCNPISGHATLYWYQQILGQGPKLLIQFQNNGVVDDSQLPKDRFSAERLKGVDSTLKIQPAKLEDSAVYLCASSLDTSGSLFYEQYFGPGTRLTVT.

This clonotype appeared many times. CDR3 residues: CASSLWGAGTEAFF. CDR3 in DNA: TGTGCCAGCAGTTTATGGGGGGCTGGCACTGAAGCTTTCTTT. The V gene is TRBV12-3 or TRBV12-4, the J gene TRBJ1-1; the D gene is possibly TRBD1 (6 bases). The CDR3 loop spans 14 amino acids. V lost 2 bases to trimming and J lost 4 bases, with 11 bases between them.

This clonotype was counted many times. V is TRBV6-6 and J is TRBJ2-7; D is unresolved. Deletions cut 7 bases from V and 4 bases from J, with 17 bases between. Germline V CDR1 and CDR2: MNHNY, SVGAGI (reference sequence). There are 14 residues in the CDR3. The CDR3 protein is CASKVLSRGYEQYF. The DNA for the CDR3 is TGTGCCAGCAAGGTCCTCTCCCGCGGTTACGAGCAGTACTTC.

This clonotype was seen many times. The chain carries TRBV7-2 and TRBJ2-2; 8 nucleotides line up with TRBD2. Germline CDR1 is SGHTA and CDR2 is FQGNSA. V lost 0 bases, J lost 2 bases, and 2 bases stayed unmatched. This CDR3 is built from 16 residues. CDR3 loop: CASSLALAGNTGELFF. As DNA, the CDR3 is TGTGCCAGCAGCTTAGCCCTAGCGGGTAACACCGGGGAGCTGTTTTTT.

This clonotype was picked up many times. The chain employs TRBV7-3 and TRBJ2-6, with 8 positions matching TRBD1. This CDR3 is 18 amino acids long. In germline, CDR1 is SGHTA, CDR2 FQGTGA. Germline trimming cut 5 bases from V and 4 bases from J; bases unmatched to any gene: 13. DNA of the CDR3: TGTGCCAGCAGCCTCCAGGGGCAGGGGGCCTCGGGGGCCAACGTCCTGACTTTC. Amino acids: CASSLQGQGASGANVLTF.

At least ten counts were recorded for this clonotype. CDR3 coding DNA: TGTGCCAGCAGCAGAGACAGCGGAGGGACCCAGTACTTC. This codes for CASSRDSGGTQYF. The chain carries TRBV11-2 and TRBJ2-5, with D possibly being TRBD1 or TRBD2 (5 bases each). The V gene's germline CDR1 is SGHAT and CDR2 FQNNGV. The CDR3 has 13 amino acids. V was pared by 5 bases and J by 7 bases, with 14 bases between.

The chain is built from TRBV6-2 or TRBV6-3 and TRBJ2-7, with D possibly TRBD1 on 6 matching bases. The germline V gene encodes CDR1 MNHEY and CDR2 SVGEGT. The V and J ends lost 6 bases and 0 bases respectively, with 15 bases between them. The CDR3 consists of 15 residues. CDR3 nucleotide sequence: TGTGCCAGCAGCCGCCGGACAGACAGCTCCTACGAGCAGTACTTC. Its translation is CASSRRTDSSYEQYF.